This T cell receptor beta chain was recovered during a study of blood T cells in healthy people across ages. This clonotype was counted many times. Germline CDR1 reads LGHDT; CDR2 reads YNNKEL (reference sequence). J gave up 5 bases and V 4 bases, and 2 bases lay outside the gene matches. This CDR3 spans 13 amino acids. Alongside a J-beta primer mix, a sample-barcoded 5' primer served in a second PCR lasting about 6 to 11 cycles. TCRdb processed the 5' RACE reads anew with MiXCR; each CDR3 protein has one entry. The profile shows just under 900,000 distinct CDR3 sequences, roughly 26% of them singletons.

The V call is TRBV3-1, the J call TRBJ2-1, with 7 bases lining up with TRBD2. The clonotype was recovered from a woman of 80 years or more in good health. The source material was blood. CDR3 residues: CASSPTSDNEQFF. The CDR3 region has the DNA TGTGCCAGCAGCCCTACTAGCGACAATGAGCAGTTCTTC.